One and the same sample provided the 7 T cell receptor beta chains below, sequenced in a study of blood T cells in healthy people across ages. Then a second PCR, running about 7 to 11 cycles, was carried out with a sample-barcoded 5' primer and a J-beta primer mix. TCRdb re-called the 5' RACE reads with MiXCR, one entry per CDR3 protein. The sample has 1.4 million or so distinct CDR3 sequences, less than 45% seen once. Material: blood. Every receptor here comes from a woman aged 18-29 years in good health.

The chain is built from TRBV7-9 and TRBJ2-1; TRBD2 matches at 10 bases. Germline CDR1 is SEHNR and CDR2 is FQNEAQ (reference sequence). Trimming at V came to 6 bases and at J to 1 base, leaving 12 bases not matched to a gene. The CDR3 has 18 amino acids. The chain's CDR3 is CASSIGALAGVSYNEQFF. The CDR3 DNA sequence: TGTGCCAGCAGTATTGGGGCCCTAGCGGGAGTATCCTACAATGAGCAGTTCTTC.

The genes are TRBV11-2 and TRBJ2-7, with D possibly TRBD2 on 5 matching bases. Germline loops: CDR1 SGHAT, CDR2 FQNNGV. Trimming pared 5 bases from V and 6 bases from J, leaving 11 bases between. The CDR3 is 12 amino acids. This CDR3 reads CASSKRALEQYF. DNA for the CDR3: TGTGCCAGCAGCAAGAGGGCTCTCGAGCAGTACTTC.

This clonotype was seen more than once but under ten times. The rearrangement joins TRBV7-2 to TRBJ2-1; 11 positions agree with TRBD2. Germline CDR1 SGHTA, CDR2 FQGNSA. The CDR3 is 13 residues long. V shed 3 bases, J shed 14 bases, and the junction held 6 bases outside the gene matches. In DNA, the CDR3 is TGTGCCAGCAGCTTCGGGACTAGCGGAACTGAGTTCTTC. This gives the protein CASSFGTSGTEFF.

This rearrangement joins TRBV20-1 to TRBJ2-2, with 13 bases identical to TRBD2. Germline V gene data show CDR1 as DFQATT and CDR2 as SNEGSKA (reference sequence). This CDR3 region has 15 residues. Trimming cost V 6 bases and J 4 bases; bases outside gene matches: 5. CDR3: CSAQRTSGGTGELFF. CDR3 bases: TGCAGTGCCCAACGGACTAGCGGGGGCACCGGGGAGCTGTTTTTT.

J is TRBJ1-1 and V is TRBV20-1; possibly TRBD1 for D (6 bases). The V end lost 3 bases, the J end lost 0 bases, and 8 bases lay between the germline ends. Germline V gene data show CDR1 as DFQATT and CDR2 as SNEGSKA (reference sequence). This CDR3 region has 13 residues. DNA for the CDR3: TGCAGTGCTAGGTGGACAGTGAACACTGAAGCTTTCTTT. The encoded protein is CSARWTVNTEAFF.

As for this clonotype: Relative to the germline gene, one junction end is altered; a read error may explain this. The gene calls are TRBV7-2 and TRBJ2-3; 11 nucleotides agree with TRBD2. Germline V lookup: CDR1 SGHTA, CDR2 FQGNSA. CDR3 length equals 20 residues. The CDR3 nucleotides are TGTGCCAACAGCCGCTCCCCCAACCCTAGCGGGGGGCGTCGCACAGATACGCAGTATTTT. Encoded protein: CANSRSPNPSGGRRTDTQYF.

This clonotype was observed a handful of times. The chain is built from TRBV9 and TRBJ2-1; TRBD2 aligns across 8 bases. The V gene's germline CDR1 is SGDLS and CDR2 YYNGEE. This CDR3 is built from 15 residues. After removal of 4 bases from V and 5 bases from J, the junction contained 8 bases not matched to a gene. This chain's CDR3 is CASSLGLGQNNEQFF. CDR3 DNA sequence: TGTGCCAGCAGCTTGGGACTAGGCCAGAACAATGAGCAGTTCTTC.